This T cell receptor beta chain was found in a study of memory CD4+ T cells and cytomegalovirus serostatus. In the study overall: Healthy Belgian adult donors included several CMV-positive and some 23 CMV-negative people.

Concerning this clone itself: Its antigen is as yet unknown. One junction end does not reproduce the germline sequence, and a read error may be involved.

This table comes from immunoSEQ multiplex PCR, and its TCRdb copy is limited to in-frame clones, with some not included. The sample includes 45,000 to 55,000 clones, under 80% of them seen just once. Germline loops: CDR1 SSHAT, CDR2 FNYEAQ (reference sequence). This CDR3 region has 14 residues. General study points: Repertoires predicted CMV serostatus with median bootstrapped AUC of approximately 0.94.

The sort gate was single viable CD3+CD4+CD8-CD45RO+ cells for memory CD4+ T cells. CMV serostatus came from serum IgG against pp150, pp28, p38, p52. After thawing, CD4+ T cells were positively selected. The sequencing sample was made of memory CD4+ T cells from blood. The chain carries TRBV7-7 and TRBJ2-2; no firm D call. The clonotype was recovered from an adult in good health and CMV-seronegative. CDR3 sequence (DNA): TGTGCTAGCAGCTTAATCCCCGAGACCGGGGAGCTGTTTTTT. Translation: CASSLIPETGELFF. The whole variable domain, remainder taken from reference TRBV7-7 and TRBJ2-2, is GAGVSQSPRYKVTKRGQDVTLRCDPISSHATLYWYQQALGQGPEFLTYFNYEAQPDKSGLPSDRFSAERPEGSISTLTIQRTEQRDSAMYRCASSLIPETGELFFGEGSRLTVL.